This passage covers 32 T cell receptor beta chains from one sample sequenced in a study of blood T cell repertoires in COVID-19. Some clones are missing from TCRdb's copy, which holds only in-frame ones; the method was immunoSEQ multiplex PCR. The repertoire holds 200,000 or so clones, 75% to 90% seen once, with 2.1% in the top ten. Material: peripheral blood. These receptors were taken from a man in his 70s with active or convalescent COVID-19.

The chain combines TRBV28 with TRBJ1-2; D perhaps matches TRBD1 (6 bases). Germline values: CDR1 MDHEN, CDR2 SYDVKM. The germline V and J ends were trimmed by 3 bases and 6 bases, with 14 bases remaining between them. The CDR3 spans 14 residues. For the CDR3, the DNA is TGTGCCAGCAGTTTCCCATCCAGGGACAATGGCTACACCTTC. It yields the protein CASSFPSRDNGYTF.

The CDR3 DNA reads as TGTGCCATCAGTGAGTCTTTGCCCGGGACAGTCCACAGGGACACTGAAGCTTTCTTT. This gives the protein CAISESLPGTVHRDTEAFF. The genes are TRBV10-3 and TRBJ1-1; TRBD1 aligns across 7 bases. Germline V lookup: CDR1 ENHRY, CDR2 SYGVKD. This CDR3 is built from 19 residues. The V and J ends lost 0 bases and 3 bases, in that order; junction bases with no gene match: 16.

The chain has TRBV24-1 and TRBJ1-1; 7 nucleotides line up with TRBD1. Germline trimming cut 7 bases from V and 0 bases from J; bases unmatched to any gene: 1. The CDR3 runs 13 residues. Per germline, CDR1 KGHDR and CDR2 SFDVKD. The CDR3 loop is CATRTGLNTEAFF. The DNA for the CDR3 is TGTGCCACCAGGACAGGGTTGAACACTGAAGCTTTCTTT.

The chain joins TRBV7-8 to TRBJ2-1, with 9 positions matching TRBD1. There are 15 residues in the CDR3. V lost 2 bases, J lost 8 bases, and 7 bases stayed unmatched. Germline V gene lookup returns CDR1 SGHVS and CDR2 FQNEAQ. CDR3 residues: CASSLPGQGIDEQFF. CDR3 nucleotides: TGTGCCAGCAGCTTACCGGGACAGGGTATCGATGAGCAGTTCTTC.

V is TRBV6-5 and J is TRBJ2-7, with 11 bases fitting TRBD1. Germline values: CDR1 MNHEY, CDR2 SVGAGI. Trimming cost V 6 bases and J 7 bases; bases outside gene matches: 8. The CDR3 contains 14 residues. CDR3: CASSNGQGAREQYF. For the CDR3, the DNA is TGTGCCAGCAGCAACGGACAGGGGGCGCGTGAGCAGTACTTC.

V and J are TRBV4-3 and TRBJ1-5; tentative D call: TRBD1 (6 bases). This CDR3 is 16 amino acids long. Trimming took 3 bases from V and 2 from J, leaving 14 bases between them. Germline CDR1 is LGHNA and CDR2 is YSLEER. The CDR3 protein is CASSQTRGNRNQPQHF. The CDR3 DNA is TGCGCCAGCAGCCAGACCAGGGGTAATCGCAATCAGCCCCAGCATTTT.

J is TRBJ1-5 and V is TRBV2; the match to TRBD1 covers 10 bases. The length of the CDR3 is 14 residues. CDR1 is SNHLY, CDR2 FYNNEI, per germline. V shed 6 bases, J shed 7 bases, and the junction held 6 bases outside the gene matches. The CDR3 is CASSTGQGEQPQHF. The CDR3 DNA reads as TGTGCCAGCAGCACCGGACAGGGGGAGCAGCCCCAGCATTTT.

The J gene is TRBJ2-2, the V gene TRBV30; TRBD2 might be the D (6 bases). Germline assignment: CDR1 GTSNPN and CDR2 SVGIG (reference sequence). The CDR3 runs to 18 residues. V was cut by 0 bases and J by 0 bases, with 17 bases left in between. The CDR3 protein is CAWSVPLRVAANTGELFF. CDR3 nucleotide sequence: TGTGCCTGGAGTGTGCCCCTGAGGGTAGCGGCGAACACCGGGGAGCTGTTTTTT.

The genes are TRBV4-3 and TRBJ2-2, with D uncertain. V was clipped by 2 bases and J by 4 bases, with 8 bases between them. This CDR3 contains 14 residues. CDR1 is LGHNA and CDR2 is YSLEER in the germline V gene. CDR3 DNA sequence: TGCGCCAGCAGCCAAATTCTGAGCACCGGGGAGCTGTTTTTT. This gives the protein CASSQILSTGELFF.

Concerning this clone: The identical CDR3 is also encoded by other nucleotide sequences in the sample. The CDR3 loop is CAWSRQGNTEAFF. The CDR3 region has the DNA TGTGCCTGGAGTCGACAGGGGAACACTGAAGCTTTCTTT. This chain uses TRBV30 with TRBJ1-1, with 7 bases aligning to TRBD1. V dropped 2 bases and J dropped 1; count of bases not matched to a gene: 1. CDR3 size: 13 residues. Per germline, CDR1 GTSNPN and CDR2 SVGIG (reference sequence). The variable domain in full, completed from reference TRBV30 and TRBJ1-1, reads SQTIHQWPATLVQPVGSPLSLECTVEGTSNPNLYWYRQAAGRGLQLLFYSVGIGQISSEVPQNLSASRPQDRQFILSSKKLLLSDSGFYLCAWSRQGNTEAFFGQGTRLTVV.

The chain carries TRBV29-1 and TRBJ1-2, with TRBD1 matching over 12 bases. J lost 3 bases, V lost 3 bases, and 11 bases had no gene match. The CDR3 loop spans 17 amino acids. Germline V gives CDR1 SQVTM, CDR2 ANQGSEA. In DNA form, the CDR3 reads TGCAGCGTTGATTTGGGGGACAGGGGGCCTACACACTATGGCTACACCTTC. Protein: CSVDLGDRGPTHYGYTF.

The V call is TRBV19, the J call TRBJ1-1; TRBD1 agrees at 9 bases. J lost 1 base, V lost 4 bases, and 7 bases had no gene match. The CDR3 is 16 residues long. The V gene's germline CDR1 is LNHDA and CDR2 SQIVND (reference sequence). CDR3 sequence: CASSTRQGVWNTEAFF. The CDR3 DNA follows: TGTGCCAGTAGTACCCGACAGGGGGTTTGGAACACTGAAGCTTTCTTT.

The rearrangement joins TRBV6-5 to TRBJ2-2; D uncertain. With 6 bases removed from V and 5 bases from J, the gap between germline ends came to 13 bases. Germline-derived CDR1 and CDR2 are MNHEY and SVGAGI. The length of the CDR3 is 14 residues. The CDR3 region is CASRSYDTTGELFF. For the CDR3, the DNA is TGTGCCAGCAGGTCGTATGACACTACCGGGGAGCTGTTTTTT.

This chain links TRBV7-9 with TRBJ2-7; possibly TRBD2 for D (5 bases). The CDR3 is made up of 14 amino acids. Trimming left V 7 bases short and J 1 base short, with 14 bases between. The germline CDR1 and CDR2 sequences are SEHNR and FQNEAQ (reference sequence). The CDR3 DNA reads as TGTGCCAGCACCGTAAGCAGACTATCCTACGAGCAGTACTTC. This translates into CASTVSRLSYEQYF. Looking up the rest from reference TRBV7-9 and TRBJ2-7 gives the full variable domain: DTGVSQNPRHKITKRGQNVTFRCDPISEHNRLYWYRQTLGQGPEFLTYFQNEAQLEKSRLLSDRFSAERPKGSFSTLEIQRTEQGDSAMYLCASTVSRLSYEQYFGPGTRLTVT.

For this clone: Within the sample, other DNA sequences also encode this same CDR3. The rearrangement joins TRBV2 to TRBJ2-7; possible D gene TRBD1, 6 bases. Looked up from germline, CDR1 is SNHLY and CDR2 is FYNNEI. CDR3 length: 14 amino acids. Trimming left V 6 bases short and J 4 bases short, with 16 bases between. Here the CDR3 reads CASSPSGVGYEQYF. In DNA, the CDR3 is TGTGCCAGCAGCCCTTCAGGGGTGGGGTACGAGCAGTACTTC. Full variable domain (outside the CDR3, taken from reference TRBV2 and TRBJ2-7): EPEVTQTPSHQVTQMGQEVILRCVPISNHLYFYWYRQILGQKVEFLVSFYNNEISEKSEIFDDQFSVERPDGSNFTLKIRSTKLEDSAMYFCASSPSGVGYEQYFGPGTRLTVT.

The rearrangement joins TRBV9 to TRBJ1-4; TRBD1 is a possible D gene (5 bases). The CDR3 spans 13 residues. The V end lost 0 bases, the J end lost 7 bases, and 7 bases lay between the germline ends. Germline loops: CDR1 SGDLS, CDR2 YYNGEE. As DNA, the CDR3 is TGTGCCAGCAGCGTAGGGACAACTGAAAAACTGTTTTTT. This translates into CASSVGTTEKLFF.

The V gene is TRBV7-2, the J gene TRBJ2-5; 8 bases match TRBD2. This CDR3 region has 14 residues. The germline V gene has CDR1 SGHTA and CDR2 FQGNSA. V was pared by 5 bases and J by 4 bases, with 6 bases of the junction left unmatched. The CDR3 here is CASSPTGLVETQYF. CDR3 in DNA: TGTGCCAGCAGCCCCACGGGACTAGTAGAGACCCAGTACTTC.

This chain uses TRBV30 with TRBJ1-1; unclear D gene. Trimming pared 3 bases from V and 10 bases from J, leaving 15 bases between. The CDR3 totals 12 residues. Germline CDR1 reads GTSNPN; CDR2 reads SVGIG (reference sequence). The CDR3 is CAWRAQRGVAFF. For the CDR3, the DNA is TGTGCCTGGAGGGCACAGCGGGGTGTAGCTTTCTTT.

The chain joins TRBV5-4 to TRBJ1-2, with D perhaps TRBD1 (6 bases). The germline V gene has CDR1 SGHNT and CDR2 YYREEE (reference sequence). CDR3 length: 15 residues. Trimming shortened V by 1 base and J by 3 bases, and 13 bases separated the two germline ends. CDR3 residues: CASSLHARGDYGYTF. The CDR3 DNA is TGTGCCAGCAGCTTGCATGCCAGGGGAGACTATGGCTACACCTTC.

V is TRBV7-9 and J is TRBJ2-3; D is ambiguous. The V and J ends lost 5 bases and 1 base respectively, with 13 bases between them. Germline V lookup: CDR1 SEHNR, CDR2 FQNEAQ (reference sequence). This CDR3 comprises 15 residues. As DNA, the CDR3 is TGTGCCAGCAGCCCCTGGTATGGAGGCACAGATACGCAGTATTTT. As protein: CASSPWYGGTDTQYF.

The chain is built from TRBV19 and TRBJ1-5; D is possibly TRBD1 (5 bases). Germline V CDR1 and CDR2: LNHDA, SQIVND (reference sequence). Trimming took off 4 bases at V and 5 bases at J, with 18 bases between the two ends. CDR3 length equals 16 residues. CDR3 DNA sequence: TGTGCCAGTAGTACCACCGGGGCCGGGGGGTATCAGCCCCAGCATTTT. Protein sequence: CASSTTGAGGYQPQHF.

CDR3 protein: CASSLGDRFNSPLHF. CDR3 sequence (DNA): TGTGCCAGCAGTTTGGGGGACAGGTTTAATTCACCCCTCCACTTT. This chain uses TRBV27 with TRBJ1-6; 8 bases fit TRBD1. The CDR3 contains 15 residues. Trimming took 3 bases from V and 6 from J; bases not matched to a gene: 4. Germline V lookup: CDR1 MNHEY, CDR2 SMNVEV (reference sequence).

The CDR3 reads CASSPGGGGYNEQFF. Written as DNA, the CDR3 is TGTGCCAGCTCACCAGGAGGGGGCGGCTACAATGAGCAGTTCTTC. The V gene is TRBV18, the J gene TRBJ2-1; D might be TRBD1 (7 bases). There are 15 residues in the CDR3. Trimming pared 2 bases from V and 3 bases from J, leaving 11 bases between. Germline values: CDR1 KGHSH, CDR2 LQKENI.

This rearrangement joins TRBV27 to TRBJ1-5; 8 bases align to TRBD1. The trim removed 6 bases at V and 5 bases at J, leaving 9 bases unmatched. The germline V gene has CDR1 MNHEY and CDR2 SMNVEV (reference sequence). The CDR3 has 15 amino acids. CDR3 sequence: CASSSTGANHQPQHF. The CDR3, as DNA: TGTGCCAGCAGCTCGACAGGGGCCAACCATCAGCCCCAGCATTTT.

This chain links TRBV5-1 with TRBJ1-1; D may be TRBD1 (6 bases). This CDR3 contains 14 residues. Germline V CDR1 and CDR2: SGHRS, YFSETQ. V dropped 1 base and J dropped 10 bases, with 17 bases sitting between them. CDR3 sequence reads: CASSLMDSPVGAFF. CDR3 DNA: TGCGCCAGCAGCTTGATGGACAGCCCGGTGGGAGCTTTCTTT. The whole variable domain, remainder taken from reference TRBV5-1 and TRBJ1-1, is KAGVTQTPRYLIKTRGQQVTLSCSPISGHRSVSWYQQTPGQGLQFLFEYFSETQRNKGNFPGRFSGRQFSNSRSEMNVSTLELGDSALYLCASSLMDSPVGAFFGQGTRLTVV.

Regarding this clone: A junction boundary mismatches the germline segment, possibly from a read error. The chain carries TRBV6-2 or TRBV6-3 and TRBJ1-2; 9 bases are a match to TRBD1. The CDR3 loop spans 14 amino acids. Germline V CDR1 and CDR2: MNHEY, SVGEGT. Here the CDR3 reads CASRYYRGPYGYTF. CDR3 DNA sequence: TGTGCCAGCAGATACTACAGGGGGCCCTATGGCTACACCTTC.

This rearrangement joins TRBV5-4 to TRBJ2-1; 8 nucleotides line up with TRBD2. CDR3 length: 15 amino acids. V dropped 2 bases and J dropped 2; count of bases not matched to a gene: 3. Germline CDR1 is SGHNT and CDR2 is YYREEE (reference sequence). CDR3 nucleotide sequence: TGTGCCAGCAGCTTTAGACTAGCGACCTACAATGAGCAGTTCTTC. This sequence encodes CASSFRLATYNEQFF. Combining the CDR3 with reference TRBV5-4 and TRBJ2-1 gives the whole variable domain ETGVTQSPTHLIKTRGQQVTLRCSSQSGHNTVSWYQQALGQGPQFIFQYYREEENGRGNFPPRFSGLQFPNYSSELNVNALELDDSALYLCASSFRLATYNEQFFGPGTRLTVL.

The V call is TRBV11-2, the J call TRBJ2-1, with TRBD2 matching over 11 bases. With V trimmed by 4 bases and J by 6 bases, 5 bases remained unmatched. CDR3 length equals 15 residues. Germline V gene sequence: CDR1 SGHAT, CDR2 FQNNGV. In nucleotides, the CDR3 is TGTGCCAGCAGCTCGGGACTAGCGGCACTCAATGAGCAGTTCTTC. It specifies CASSSGLAALNEQFF.

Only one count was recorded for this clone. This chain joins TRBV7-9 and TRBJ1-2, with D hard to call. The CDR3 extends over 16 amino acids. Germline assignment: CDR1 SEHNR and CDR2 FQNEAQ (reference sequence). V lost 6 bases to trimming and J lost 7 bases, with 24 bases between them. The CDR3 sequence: CASSFPRRGNFSGYTF. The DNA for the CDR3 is TGTGCCAGCAGTTTCCCCCGTAGAGGGAATTTTTCTGGCTACACCTTC.

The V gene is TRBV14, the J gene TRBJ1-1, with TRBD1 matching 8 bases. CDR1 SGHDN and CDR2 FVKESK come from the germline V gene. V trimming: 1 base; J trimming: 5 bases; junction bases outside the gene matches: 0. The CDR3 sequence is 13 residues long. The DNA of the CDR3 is TGTGCCAGCAGCCAAGGGACAGGGACTGAAGCTTTCTTT. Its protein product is CASSQGTGTEAFF.

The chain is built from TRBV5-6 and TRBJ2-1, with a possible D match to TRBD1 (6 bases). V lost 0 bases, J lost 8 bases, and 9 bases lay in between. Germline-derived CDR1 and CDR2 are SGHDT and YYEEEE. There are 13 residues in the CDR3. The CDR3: CASSLGDMDEQFF. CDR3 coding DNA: TGTGCCAGCAGCTTGGGGGACATGGATGAGCAGTTCTTC.

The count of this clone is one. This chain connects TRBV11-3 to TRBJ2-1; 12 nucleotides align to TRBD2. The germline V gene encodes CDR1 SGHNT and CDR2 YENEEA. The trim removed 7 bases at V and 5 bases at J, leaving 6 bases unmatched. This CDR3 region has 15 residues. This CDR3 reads CASISSSGRDNEQFF. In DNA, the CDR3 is TGTGCCAGCATCTCCTCTAGCGGGAGGGACAATGAGCAGTTCTTC. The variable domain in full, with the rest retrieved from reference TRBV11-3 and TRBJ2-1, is EAGVVQSPRYKIIEKKQPVAFWCNPISGHNTLYWYLQNLGQGPELLIRYENEEAVDDSQLPKDRFSAERLKGVDSTLKIQPAELGDSAVYLCASISSSGRDNEQFFGPGTRLTVL.